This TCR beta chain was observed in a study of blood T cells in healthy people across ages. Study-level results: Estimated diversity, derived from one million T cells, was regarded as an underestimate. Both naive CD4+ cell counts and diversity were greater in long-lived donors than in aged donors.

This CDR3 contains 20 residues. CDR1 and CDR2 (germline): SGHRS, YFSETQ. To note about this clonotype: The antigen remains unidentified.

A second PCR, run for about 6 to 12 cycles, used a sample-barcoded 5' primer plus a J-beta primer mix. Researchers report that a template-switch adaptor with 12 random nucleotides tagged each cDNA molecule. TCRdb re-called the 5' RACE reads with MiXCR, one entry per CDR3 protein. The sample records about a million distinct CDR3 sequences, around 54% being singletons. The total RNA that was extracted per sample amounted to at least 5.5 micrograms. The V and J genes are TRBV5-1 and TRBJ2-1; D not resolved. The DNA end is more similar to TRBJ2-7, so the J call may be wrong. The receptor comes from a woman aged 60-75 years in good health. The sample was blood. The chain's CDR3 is CASSLAFRTLRNSKYNEQYF. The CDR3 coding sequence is TGCGCCAGCAGCTTGGCCTTTCGCACCCTACGGAACAGTAAATACAATGAGCAGTACTTC.